This T cell receptor (beta chain) was retrieved from a study of OX40 agonist ivuxolimab in advanced cancers. Whole-study context: Two cutaneous melanoma patients and one hepatocellular carcinoma patient, three in all, had partial responses. Study-level points and caveats: With doses of 0.1 to 3.0 mg/kg, CD4+ and CD8+ blood T cells had undergone clonal expansion by week 6. People who partly responded at 0.1-3.0 mg/kg had some of the least clonal expansion seen.

This clone showed up just once. Antigen unknown. Produced via immunoSEQ multiplex PCR; TCRdb's table is partial and in-frame only. The data show about 24,000 clones, roughly 84% seen once. This specimen was CD4+ or CD8+ T cells sorted from blood, taken in a trial of the OX40 agonist ivuxolimab. This clonotype was sampled from an adult with an advanced solid tumor such as melanoma, head and neck, liver or kidney cancer.

This CDR3 reads CASSFLGGRNEAFF. The CDR3 coding sequence is TGTGCCAGCAGTTTCTTGGGGGGGCGGAATGAAGCTTTCTTT. V usage is TRBV27 and J usage is TRBJ1-1; D might be TRBD1 (6 bases). Germline V lookup: CDR1 MNHEY, CDR2 SMNVEV (reference sequence). The CDR3 has 14 residues. V was clipped by 3 bases and J by 7 bases, with 15 bases between them.